What follows describes a single T cell receptor (beta chain). It has no known antigen specificity. It has no much larger one-base neighbor in the sample; base qualities were not kept. The sample comes from a study of blood T cell repertoires in COVID-19 (dated by TCRdb to 2020 to 2021). Looking at the study overall: Samples from collaborators originated in the United States, Italy and Spain and spanned both the acute and convalescent phases of COVID-19. The material from the prospective study consisted of cDNA or gDNA derived from T cells, B-cell-depleted T cells, or PBMCs. Subjects who had been exposed to COVID-19, were actively infected with it, or had recovered from it provided the deeply sampled blood TCRbeta repertoires that made up the dataset. A freely available public database, intended as a resource for researchers studying the immune response to SARS-CoV-2, is where the repertoires were released. Samples came from the ongoing ImmuneRACE study (first 160 participants) plus 1,254 subjects from 6 global collaborators. The sample metadata nearly always contained a de-identified subject ID, COVID-19 status, age in years and sex. Where HLA class I and class II types were available, the types were taken from metadata supplied by the sample provider, not from assay-based typing.

TCRbeta CDR3 regions were amplified from genomic DNA using the immunoSEQ Assay, a bias-controlled multiplex PCR. In the paper's pipeline: The number of nucleated cells in each sample was estimated from the amplification of reference gene primers within the assay. To quantify the absolute abundance of each unique TCRbeta CDR3 rearrangement, sequence reads were collapsed and filtered. For each sample, productive Simpson clonality was calculated by taking the square root of Simpson's diversity index across productive rearrangements. TCRdb mirrors the immuneACCESS table, restricted to in-frame sequences. Some clones are absent from its copies; in checked studies, under half trace to an unresolved V gene, and the reason for the others is unknown. That table supplies the V and J calls and clone size; D and trimming were determined from the DNA. The sample profile shows 450,000 to 600,000 clones; 87% of them were found once. The ten largest clonotypes hold under 0.85% of the sample.

Study-wide conclusions, independent of this receptor: The amount of clinical and demographic metadata varied by source and participant and was provided uncurated.

Trimming takes 4 bases from V and 1 base from J, and the germline ends sit 13 bases apart. From the cysteine up to the phenylalanine, the CDR3 has a length of 15 residues. The CDR3 DNA has 45 bases and is translated from base 1. The germline V gene encodes CDR1 MGHRA and CDR2 YSYEKL. Enrolling through a virtual design, the prospective study's participants ranged in age from roughly 18 to 90 years and lived across roughly 23 United States geographic areas. To assign participants to cohorts, the prospective study relied on clinical history that participants themselves reported in a screening survey and a study questionnaire. For ImmuneRACE Cohort 3, a participant was defined as recovered based on two consecutive negative NP/OP PCR tests, clearance by a healthcare professional, or resolution of symptoms. Each participant in the prospective study had whole blood, serum and a nasopharyngeal or oropharyngeal swab collected by mobile phlebotomists. Participants in the prospective study had the option to provide additional blood draws and questionnaires over a roughly 2-month period. Before DNA extraction, prospective study blood samples were shipped either frozen or at room temperature.

This TCR was recovered from a woman aged 18-30 years who had recovered from COVID-19. Specimen: PBMCs or T cells enriched from blood (not recorded which). The rearrangement combines TRBV4-1 with TRBJ1-1; the D gene is not confidently resolved. The bases read TGCGCCAGCAGCCTCTCCGGACTGCCGAACACTGAAGCTTTCTTT. It is translated as CASSLSGLPNTEAFF.